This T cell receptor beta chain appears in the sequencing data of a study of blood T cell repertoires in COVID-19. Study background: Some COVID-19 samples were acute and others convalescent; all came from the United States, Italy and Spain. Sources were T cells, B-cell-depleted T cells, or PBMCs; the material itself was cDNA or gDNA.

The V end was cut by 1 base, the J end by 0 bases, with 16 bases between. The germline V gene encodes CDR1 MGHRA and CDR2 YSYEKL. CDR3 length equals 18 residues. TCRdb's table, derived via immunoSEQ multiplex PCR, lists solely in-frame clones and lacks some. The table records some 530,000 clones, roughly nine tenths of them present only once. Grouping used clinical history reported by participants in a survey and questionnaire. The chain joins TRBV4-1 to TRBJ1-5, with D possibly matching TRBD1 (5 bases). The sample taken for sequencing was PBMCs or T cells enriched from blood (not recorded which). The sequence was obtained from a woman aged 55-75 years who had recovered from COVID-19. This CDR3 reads CASSQGPPGGISNQPQHF. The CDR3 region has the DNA TGCGCCAGCAGCCAAGGACCCCCGGGGGGAATTAGCAATCAGCCCCAGCATTTT.